This TCR beta chain was retrieved from a study of prognosis after radiotherapy for stage I lung cancer (dated by TCRdb to the early 2020s). At the level of the whole study: Between early 2018 and early 2019, 20 or so stage I NSCLC patients were enrolled in Nanjing, China. Stage I lung tumors that were newly diagnosed and primary were found in some 15 patients, while five patients had oligometastatic NSCLC after surgical resection of the primary tumor. Every patient was deemed medically inoperable, 12 because of comorbidities and 7 because they refused surgery. The cohort was made up of under 15 men and roughly 6 women, with a median age of nearly 75 years and an age range of roughly 50 to 95 years. Eleven to twelve patients had adenocarcinoma and about 7 had squamous cell carcinoma as the tumor histology. SBRT was given in 3 to 5 fractions with a biologically effective dose of at least 100 Gy, using image-guided IMRT or VMAT. Concurrent therapy was not administered to any patient alongside SBRT. Distant metastases were developed by four of the 19 patients after SBRT, at a median of around seven months, whereas no significant progression was observed in the other 15 patients. Peripheral blood TCR beta repertoires were profiled in stage I NSCLC patients before and after stereotactic body radiotherapy, and the repertoires were related to distant failure. For each of the roughly 19 patients, one blood sample was taken before SBRT and one after, so the study sequenced roughly 38 samples in total. Overall study results and their limits: None of the reported P values were adjusted for multiple comparisons. TRBV and TRBJ usage frequencies reportedly varied with metastasis status, involving two V genes at baseline and about 10 V and two J genes after SBRT. Limitations of the study included a small cohort and short follow-up, and the study findings need independent validation. Post-SBRT Shannon entropy and its change from baseline were lower in patients who developed distant metastases; baseline Shannon entropy was not associated with metastases. No determination of tumor specificity was made for expanded TCR clones. After SBRT, the count of unique TCR clones dropped from a median of around 10,000 beforehand to 6,500 to 7,500 afterward (Wilcoxon paired P=0.011).

No patient had a history of other malignancies or prior chemotherapy or radiotherapy, and all had node-negative disease on CT and PET/CT. At each of two time points, 4.5 to 7.5 milliliters of peripheral venous blood were collected in EDTA tubes. PBMCs were isolated by Ficoll-Paque Plus density-gradient centrifugation. Right after collection, samples were placed at -80 degrees C and kept there until analysis. Two rounds of multiplex PCR were performed to amplify the TCR beta CDR3 region from genomic DNA. In the first round of PCR, primers specific to each TRBV and TRBJ gene were used, and the primer sequences are filed in Chinese patent CN105087789A. Universal primers were used in the second round of PCR. The Roche High Pure PCR Template Preparation Kit was used to extract genomic DNA from the frozen PBMCs. The libraries underwent paired-end sequencing with 151 bp reads on an Illumina HiSeq 3000. The authors processed their data as follows. CutAdapt was used to discard raw reads that did not contain the multiplex PCR primer sequences. PEAR was used to merge high-quality paired reads into contigs. MiXCR assigned TRB V, D and J gene segments to each contig by aligning to reference sequences. CDR3 sequences were clustered by base quality and sequence similarity to remove sequencing errors. Diversity was measured as Shannon entropy normalized by the natural log of productive TCR sequence number. One minus Shannon entropy divided by the natural log of the number of unique clonotypes was used as the definition of clonality. The Youden index of ROC curves was used to select progression-free survival cut-offs for repertoire metrics, and analyses were performed in R 3.5.3. TCRdb reprocessed the public reads (quality trimming at Q25 with fastp, clone calling with MiXCR) and kept in-frame beta chains. CDR3 protein sequences are deduplicated, and each keeps its most common genes and DNA. TCRdb's processing, not the authors', yielded these V and J calls. In this sample the table shows 27,000 or so distinct CDR3 sequences, just over 40% of which occur a single time. Of the sample, 25% to 35% falls within the top ten clones.

The table lists this clonotype with many counts. What antigen it recognizes has not been identified. No much larger clonotype is one base removed from it; base qualities were not supplied. Clipping removes 2 bases from V and 0 bases from J, with 4 as the unmatched junction base count. Inclusive of the bounding cysteine and phenylalanine, the CDR3 is 16 residues long. Only the CDR3 region is kept as DNA, spanning 48 bases read in frame from base 1. The chain joins TRBV12-3 or TRBV12-4 to TRBJ2-3; 8 central bases correspond to TRBD1. This TCR came from a donor of 50 years or more with non-small cell lung cancer. The source was PBMCs, collected before or after stereotactic body radiation therapy (not recorded which). The nucleotides are TGTGCCAGCAGTTTAACGGGGACAGGAAGCACAGATACGCAGTATTTT. Its protein product is CASSLTGTGSTDTQYF.